This is a list of T cell receptor beta chains from one sample in a study of CD8 T cells in ankylosing spondylitis. TCRdb itself ran the 5' RACE reads through MiXCR, one entry per CDR3 protein. The sample comprises a few hundred thousand distinct CDR3 sequences, about 20% of which are singletons, and roughly 13% rests with the top ten. The sample taken for sequencing was blood, either unsorted or a sorted T cell fraction (not recorded which). These receptors were collected from a male donor with ankylosing spondylitis or in good health (not recorded which). CDR3s include the opening cysteine and the closing phenylalanine or tryptophan. D genes are given only for firm matches. Only some rows state a clone size, as once, few, many or a class for expanded clones.

v_call	clone_size	cdr3_length	d_call	j_call	cdr3_aa	cdr3_nt
TRBV12-3/TRBV12-4	few	14	-	TRBJ1-3	CASSIMGPGNTIYF	TGTGCCAGCAGTATAATGGGCCCTGGAAACACCATATATTTT
TRBV11-3	-	15	TRBD1	TRBJ2-7	CASRSRDRASYEQYF	TGTGCCAGCAGAAGCCGGGACAGGGCCTCCTACGAGCAGTACTTC
TRBV6-1	few	14	TRBD1	TRBJ2-1	CASTPGQGWNEQFF	TGTGCCAGCACCCCGGGACAGGGGTGGAATGAGCAGTTCTTC
TRBV4-1	-	14	-	TRBJ2-1	CASSQVPGIMEQFF	TGCGCCAGCAGCCAAGTACCAGGTATAATGGAGCAGTTCTTC
TRBV7-9	-	16	-	TRBJ2-3	CASSSGPDRDLDTQYF	TGTGCCAGCAGCTCTGGCCCCGACAGGGACTTAGATACGCAGTATTTT
TRBV5-6	-	16	-	TRBJ2-5	CASSLGLEGRWETQYF	TGTGCCAGCAGCCTGGGTTTGGAGGGACGATGGGAGACCCAGTACTTC
TRBV6-1	-	15	TRBD1	TRBJ2-2	CASSIRQGVAGELFF	TGTGCCAGCAGTATCCGACAGGGGGTTGCCGGGGAGCTGTTTTTT
TRBV27	-	16	TRBD2	TRBJ2-2	CASSLAGGRNTGELFF	TGTGCCAGCAGTTTAGCGGGGGGGCGGAACACCGGGGAGCTGTTTTTT
TRBV7-8	few	15	-	TRBJ2-7	CASSLEEANTDEQYF	TGTGCCAGCAGCTTAGAGGAGGCTAATACCGACGAGCAGTACTTC
TRBV2	few	16	TRBD2	TRBJ2-5	CASRGSSRGVWETQYF	TGTGCCAGCAGAGGGTCCTCGCGGGGGGTATGGGAGACCCAGTACTTC
TRBV29-1	many	17	TRBD2	TRBJ2-1	CSVEGTSGGLSYNEQFF	TGCAGCGTTGAAGGTACTAGCGGGGGCCTATCCTACAATGAGCAGTTCTTC
TRBV25-1	few	16	TRBD2	TRBJ2-5	CASSESGLAAAWTQYF	TGTGCCAGCAGTGAATCAGGGCTAGCGGCCGCATGGACCCAGTACTTC
TRBV9	few	18	TRBD1	TRBJ2-2	CASSPRTGGGSNTGELFF	TGTGCCAGCAGCCCCCGGACAGGGGGTGGGTCGAACACCGGGGAGCTGTTTTTT
TRBV6-1	-	13	-	TRBJ2-3	CATSTGGTDTQYF	TGTGCCACATCGACCGGGGGCACAGATACGCAGTATTTT
TRBV12-3/TRBV12-4	-	14	-	TRBJ2-1	CASSPTPRVHEQFF	TGTGCCAGCAGCCCGACCCCCCGGGTACATGAGCAGTTCTTC
TRBV9	few	15	TRBD2	TRBJ2-2	CASSDDPGGSGELFF	TGTGCCAGCAGCGATGACCCGGGGGGGTCCGGGGAGCTGTTTTTT
TRBV15	few	17	TRBD2	TRBJ2-5	CATSRGGLAGEQETQYF	TGTGCCACCAGCAGGGGTGGACTAGCGGGGGAACAAGAGACCCAGTACTTC
TRBV5-4	few	13	TRBD2	TRBJ2-7	CASSLAGGDEQYF	TGTGCCAGCAGCTTGGCCGGGGGGGACGAGCAGTACTTC
TRBV2	-	17	-	TRBJ2-2	CASSGPRGLAPTGELFF	TGTGCCAGCAGTGGGCCCCGAGGCCTTGCCCCCACCGGGGAGCTGTTTTTT
TRBV27	few	15	-	TRBJ2-1	CASSPHPRGFNEQFF	TGTGCCAGCAGTCCCCACCCTCGAGGGTTCAATGAGCAGTTCTTC
TRBV19	few	15	-	TRBJ1-1	CASTHTGKESTEAFF	TGTGCCAGTACGCATACAGGGAAGGAGAGCACTGAAGCTTTCTTT
TRBV6-1	few	16	-	TRBJ2-5	CASSGGVQGDWETQYF	TGTGCCAGCAGTGGCGGGGTGCAGGGGGATTGGGAGACCCAGTACTTC
TRBV5-4	-	14	-	TRBJ2-5	CASSSRSYQETQYF	TGTGCCAGCAGCTCCCGATCGTACCAAGAGACCCAGTACTTC
TRBV7-6	few	14	-	TRBJ2-5	CASSGGVTSETQYF	TGTGCCAGCAGCGGGGGAGTGACCTCGGAGACCCAGTACTTC
TRBV4-1	-	12	-	TRBJ2-1	CASSHQTNEQFF	TGCGCCAGCAGCCATCAGACGAATGAGCAGTTCTTC
TRBV5-8	few	12	-	TRBJ2-7	CASSLMNSEQYF	TGTGCCAGCAGCTTGATGAACAGTGAGCAGTACTTC
TRBV27	-	13	-	TRBJ2-7	CASSNGGSYEQYF	TGTGCCAGCAGCAACGGAGGGAGCTACGAGCAGTACTTC
TRBV11-2	once	17	TRBD1	TRBJ2-3	CASSLDRRGTGLYTQYF	TGTGCCAGCAGCTTAGATCGTCGAGGGACAGGGTTATATACGCAGTATTTT
TRBV2	-	15	TRBD2	TRBJ2-7	CASTGGAESTYEQYF	TGTGCCAGCACCGGGGGGGCGGAGTCAACCTACGAGCAGTACTTC
TRBV12-3/TRBV12-4	few	15	TRBD2	TRBJ2-3	CASSLAGGETDTQYF	TGTGCCAGCAGTTTAGCGGGGGGGGAAACAGATACGCAGTATTTT
TRBV7-6	few	12	-	TRBJ2-1	CASSHPYNEQFF	TGTGCCAGCAGTCACCCCTACAATGAGCAGTTCTTC
TRBV12-3/TRBV12-4	few	14	-	TRBJ1-5	CASSPLGWGQPQHF	TGTGCCAGCAGCCCCCTGGGTTGGGGTCAGCCCCAGCATTTT
TRBV18	-	15	-	TRBJ2-2	CASSPYGANTGELFF	TGTGCCAGCTCACCGTACGGGGCGAACACCGGGGAGCTGTTTTTT
TRBV27	-	16	TRBD1	TRBJ2-5	CASSLFGQEPQETQYF	TGTGCCAGCAGTTTATTTGGACAGGAACCTCAAGAGACCCAGTACTTC
TRBV4-2	-	16	TRBD2	TRBJ2-1	CASSQPGLAEDNEQFF	TGTGCCAGCAGCCAACCCGGACTAGCGGAGGACAATGAGCAGTTCTTC
TRBV7-9	-	13	TRBD1	TRBJ2-2	CAGDSENTGELFF	TGTGCCGGGGACAGCGAGAACACCGGGGAGCTGTTTTTT
TRBV12-3/TRBV12-4	-	15	TRBD1	TRBJ1-1	CASLGQGLWDTEAFF	TGTGCCAGCCTAGGACAGGGTCTTTGGGACACTGAAGCTTTCTTT